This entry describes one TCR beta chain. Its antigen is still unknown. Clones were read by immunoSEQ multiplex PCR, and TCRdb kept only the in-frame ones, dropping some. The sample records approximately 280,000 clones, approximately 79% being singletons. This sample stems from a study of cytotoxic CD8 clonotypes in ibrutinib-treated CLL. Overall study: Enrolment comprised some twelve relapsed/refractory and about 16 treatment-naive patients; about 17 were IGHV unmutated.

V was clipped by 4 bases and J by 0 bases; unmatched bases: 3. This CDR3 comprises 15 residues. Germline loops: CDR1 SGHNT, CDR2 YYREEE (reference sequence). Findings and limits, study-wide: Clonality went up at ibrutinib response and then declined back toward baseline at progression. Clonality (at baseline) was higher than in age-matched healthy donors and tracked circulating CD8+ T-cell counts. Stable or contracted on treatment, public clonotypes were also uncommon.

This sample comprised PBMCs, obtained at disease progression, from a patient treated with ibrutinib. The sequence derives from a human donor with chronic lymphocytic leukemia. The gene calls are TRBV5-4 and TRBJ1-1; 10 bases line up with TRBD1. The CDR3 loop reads CASSRDRGMNTEAFF. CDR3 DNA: TGTGCCAGCAGCAGGGACAGGGGAATGAACACTGAAGCTTTCTTT.